The 23 T cell receptor beta chains below all came from one sample that was sequenced in a study of T-cell memory formation after mild COVID-19 (dated by TCRdb to the early 2020s). The library came from 5' RACE. For sequencing, an Illumina NovaSeq 6000 was employed. TCRdb handled the public reads itself, with Q25 trimming in fastp and clone calling in MiXCR, and kept productive beta chains. Every entry covers one CDR3 protein and lists the most common genes and DNA from its rows. The sample contains about 340,000 distinct CDR3 sequences, about an eighth of them found a single time. Around a fifth of the sample rests with the top ten. The sample consisted of PBMCs or a T cell subset sorted from them (not recorded which). The receptors derive from a man younger than 35 who had mild COVID-19 (a few samples of this study predate the infection). The sample titles of this study are shuffled in the database, so cell type and time point are left out; the donor was told from shared clones.

The rearrangement joins TRBV20-1 to TRBJ1-5; TRBD1 agrees at 7 bases. V dropped 3 bases and J dropped 6; count of bases not matched to a gene: 5. There are 13 residues in the CDR3. Germline CDR1 DFQATT, CDR2 SNEGSKA (reference sequence). This CDR3 is CSASTGDSQPQHF. In DNA, the CDR3 is TGCAGTGCTAGCACAGGGGACTCTCAGCCCCAGCATTTT.

This clonotype was recorded a few times. V and J are TRBV5-4 and TRBJ2-6; 7 bases align to TRBD1. Germline V gives CDR1 SGHNT, CDR2 YYREEE (reference sequence). CDR3 length: 16 amino acids. J was trimmed by 2 bases and V by 6 bases; bases with no gene match: 8. CDR3 sequence: CASMRQGQTGANVLTF. The CDR3 DNA sequence: TGTGCCAGCATGAGACAGGGACAAACTGGGGCCAACGTCCTGACTTTC.

The V call is TRBV6-1, the J call TRBJ1-6; 8 nucleotides line up with TRBD1. In germline, CDR1 is MNHNS, CDR2 SASEGT. CDR3 length: 15 amino acids. V shed 0 bases and J 14 bases; nucleotides not matched to a gene: 9. CDR3 amino acids: CASSEARTGTNTLHF. The CDR3, as DNA: TGTGCCAGCAGTGAAGCGCGGACAGGGACCAACACCCTCCACTTT.

This clonotype has only a few counts. The genes are TRBV20-1 and TRBJ1-2, with D tentatively TRBD1 (6 bases). The CDR3 sequence is 15 residues long. The germline CDR1 and CDR2 sequences are DFQATT and SNEGSKA (reference sequence). The CDR3 here is CRASRGISLSYGYTF. The CDR3 DNA reads as TGCAGGGCATCCAGGGGAATTTCGTTGTCCTATGGCTACACCTTC.

The chain joins TRBV20-1 to TRBJ2-3; D unclear. Germline CDR1 is DFQATT and CDR2 is SNEGSKA (reference sequence). The length of the CDR3 is 11 residues. Deletions cut 6 bases from V and 6 bases from J, with 10 bases between. CDR3 protein: CSAPFPDTQYF. In DNA form, the CDR3 reads TGCAGTGCGCCTTTCCCGGATACGCAGTATTTT.

The chain carries TRBV7-3 and TRBJ2-2, with D perhaps TRBD1 (6 bases). V was clipped by 5 bases and J by 5 bases, with 15 bases between them. Germline-derived CDR1 and CDR2 are SGHTA and FQGTGA. The CDR3 consists of 15 residues. Written as DNA, the CDR3 is TGTGCCAGCAGCCAGGGGCAGGGGACAACCGGGGAGCTGTTTTTT. Protein: CASSQGQGTTGELFF.

The sample holds a few counts of this clonotype. V is TRBV19 and J is TRBJ1-5; D remains ambiguous. This CDR3 region has 13 residues. With 1 base removed from V and 2 bases from J, the gap between germline ends came to 3 bases. The germline V gene has CDR1 LNHDA and CDR2 SQIVND (reference sequence). The DNA for the CDR3 is TGTGCCAGTAGTATAGGGGGCAATCAGCCCCAGCATTTT. This encodes CASSIGGNQPQHF.

The chain uses TRBV6-6 and TRBJ2-7, with D perhaps TRBD1 or TRBD2 (5 bases each). The CDR3 is 15 amino acids. CDR1 is MNHNY and CDR2 is SVGAGI in the germline V gene (reference sequence). The V end lost 4 bases, the J end lost 0 bases, and 13 bases lay between the germline ends. CDR3 loop: CASSSGTDSSYEQYF. CDR3 nucleotides: TGTGCCAGCAGTTCCGGGACGGATAGCTCCTACGAGCAGTACTTC.

This clonotype has just a few counts. This chain connects TRBV7-2 to TRBJ2-1, with TRBD2 matching over 7 bases. Germline V gene sequence: CDR1 SGHTA, CDR2 FQGNSA. CDR3 length: 15 amino acids. V trimming: 5 bases; J trimming: 9 bases; junction bases outside the gene matches: 13. The chain's CDR3 is CASSAQQRGITEQFF. CDR3 DNA sequence: TGTGCCAGCAGCGCGCAACAGCGGGGAATCACTGAGCAGTTCTTC. The variable domain in full, completed from reference TRBV7-2 and TRBJ2-1, reads GAGVSQSPSNKVTEKGKDVELRCDPISGHTALYWYRQSLGQGLEFLIYFQGNSAPDKSGLPSDRFSAERTGGSVSTLTIQRTQQEDSAVYLCASSAQQRGITEQFFGPGTRLTVL.

There are a few counts of this clonotype. V is TRBV5-1 and J is TRBJ1-6; 9 nucleotides align to TRBD1. The CDR3 sequence is 14 residues long. The germline V gene encodes CDR1 SGHRS and CDR2 YFSETQ. V dropped 6 bases and J dropped 5; count of bases not matched to a gene: 3. The CDR3 DNA reads TGCGCCAGCAACCGACAGGGGGATAATTCACCCCTCCACTTT. Its protein is CASNRQGDNSPLHF.

This clonotype has only a few counts. The V and J genes are TRBV10-3 and TRBJ2-7; 10 nucleotides line up with TRBD1. This CDR3 is built from 15 residues. V lost 6 bases, J lost 4 bases, and 9 bases stayed unmatched. Germline V gives CDR1 ENHRY, CDR2 SYGVKD. Here the CDR3 reads CAISDRDRGPYEQYV. The CDR3 DNA is TGTGCCATCAGCGACCGGGACAGGGGCCCGTACGAGCAGTACGTC.

This clonotype was picked up many times. The V and J genes are TRBV5-1 and TRBJ2-5; tentative D call: TRBD2 (6 bases). Germline CDR1 and CDR2: SGHRS and YFSETQ. The V end was cut by 0 bases, the J end by 5 bases, with 11 bases between. This CDR3 has 14 amino acids. The chain's CDR3 is CASSLASSGETQYF. The CDR3 nucleotides are TGCGCCAGCAGCTTGGCCTCAAGCGGGGAGACCCAGTACTTC.

This clonotype was seen only a few times. This chain uses TRBV6-6 with TRBJ1-1, with D uncertain. Trimming removed 1 base at V and 10 bases at J, with 7 bases between. The CDR3 is 11 residues long. Germline V gives CDR1 MNHNY, CDR2 SVGAGI (reference sequence). The CDR3 region is CASSYYKGAFF. The CDR3 region has the DNA TGTGCCAGCAGTTACTATAAGGGAGCTTTCTTT.

This chain connects TRBV27 to TRBJ2-6, with unresolved D. The germline CDR1 and CDR2 sequences are MNHEY and SMNVEV (reference sequence). V shed 5 bases and J shed 6 bases, with 8 bases lying between them. The CDR3 is made up of 13 amino acids. The CDR3 reads CASSTGLANVLTF. The CDR3 nucleotides are TGTGCCAGCAGTACGGGCTTGGCCAACGTCCTGACTTTC.

The rearrangement links TRBV5-1 to TRBJ1-2, with a tentative D call TRBD1 (5 bases). The CDR3 covers 14 residues. From germline, CDR1 is SGHRS and CDR2 YFSETQ. V was cut by 0 bases and J by 4 bases, with 10 bases left in between. CDR3 region: CASSLVDKIYGYTF. As DNA, the CDR3 is TGCGCCAGCAGCTTGGTGGACAAGATCTATGGCTACACCTTC.

This clonotype was found a few times. This chain links TRBV6-2 or TRBV6-3 with TRBJ2-1, with 8 bases aligning to TRBD2. CDR1 MNHEY and CDR2 SVGEGT come from the germline V gene. There are 16 residues in the CDR3. After removal of 0 bases from V and 7 bases from J, the junction contained 8 bases not matched to a gene. The CDR3 DNA reads as TGTGCCAGCAGTTACTCGGCATTGGGACTAGTAAATGAGCAGTTCTTC. Translated: CASSYSALGLVNEQFF.

Only a few counts were recorded for this clonotype. The chain uses TRBV7-9 and TRBJ1-2; no clear D. The CDR3 is 14 residues long. Germline-derived CDR1 and CDR2 are SEHNR and FQNEAQ (reference sequence). Trimming cost V 1 base and J 10 bases, with 16 bases left between them. CDR3 region: CASSLVELVQYYTF. CDR3 DNA sequence: TGTGCCAGCAGCTTAGTTGAGCTCGTACAGTACTACACCTTC.

This clonotype was counted between two and nine times. V gene TRBV7-2 combines with J gene TRBJ1-2; 8 nucleotides agree with TRBD1. The CDR3 length is 15 residues. With 3 bases clipped from V and 4 bases from J, the junction kept 7 bases outside the gene matches. Per germline, CDR1 SGHTA and CDR2 FQGNSA. CDR3 protein: CASSFGTGTGYGYTF. As DNA, the CDR3 is TGTGCCAGCAGCTTTGGGACAGGAACGGGCTATGGCTACACCTTC.

V is TRBV7-9 and J is TRBJ1-6; no clear D. This CDR3 contains 16 residues. CDR1 SEHNR and CDR2 FQNEAQ come from the germline V gene (reference sequence). The ends were cut back, 1 base at V and 3 bases at J, with 10 bases in the middle. DNA for the CDR3: TGTGCCAGCAGCTTAGGAGACACCGTCTATAATTCACCCCTCCACTTT. As protein: CASSLGDTVYNSPLHF. The full variable domain, completed using reference TRBV7-9 and TRBJ1-6, is DTGVSQNPRHKITKRGQNVTFRCDPISEHNRLYWYRQTLGQGPEFLTYFQNEAQLEKSRLLSDRFSAERPKGSFSTLEIQRTEQGDSAMYLCASSLGDTVYNSPLHFGNGTRLTVT.

The J gene is TRBJ2-3, the V gene TRBV24-1; D perhaps matches TRBD2 (6 bases). This CDR3 spans 16 amino acids. From germline, CDR1 is KGHDR and CDR2 SFDVKD. Trimming removed 0 bases from V and 0 bases from J, with 9 bases in between. CDR3 nucleotides: TGTGCCACCAGTGATTTGGGCGGGGAAAGCACAGATACGCAGTATTTT. Translation: CATSDLGGESTDTQYF.

The rearrangement joins TRBV6-5 to TRBJ1-1; D is perhaps TRBD1 (5 bases). This CDR3 has 14 amino acids. Trimming cost V 7 bases and J 0 bases, with 12 bases left between them. Per the germline V gene, CDR1 is MNHEY and CDR2 is SVGAGI. CDR3 nucleotide sequence: TGTGCCAGCAAAGCCAGGGTAATGAACACTGAAGCTTTCTTT. It translates to CASKARVMNTEAFF.

The genes are TRBV4-2 and TRBJ2-2, with a weak D call TRBD2 (5 bases). CDR3 length equals 15 residues. V lost 0 bases, J lost 4 bases, and 9 bases lay in between. The germline V gene has CDR1 LGHNA and CDR2 YNFKEQ. The DNA of the CDR3 is TGTGCCAGCAGCCAAGATTTCAGCGGCACCGGGGAGCTGTTTTTT. As protein: CASSQDFSGTGELFF.

This clonotype was counted between two and nine times. The chain links TRBV3-1 to TRBJ2-7; D uncertain. In germline, CDR1 is LGHDT, CDR2 YNNKEL (reference sequence). This CDR3 region has 13 residues. V was pared by 3 bases and J by 0 bases, with 6 bases between. The CDR3 DNA sequence: TGTGCCAGCAGCCAGTTCGCCTCCTACGAGCAGTACTTC. This encodes CASSQFASYEQYF.